This T cell receptor beta chain was sequenced for a study of blood T cells in healthy people across ages. Study-wide points: A greater number of naive CD4+ cells and higher diversity distinguished long-lived donors from aged donors. It was held that the diversity estimates obtained from one million T cells were underestimates. The recorded TCR beta diversity per million T cells decreased in a roughly linear manner with age. The study lacked donor CMV status, which possibly confounded expanded clonotype changes.

This CDR3 has 16 residues. V shed 4 bases and J 7 bases; nucleotides not matched to a gene: 13. Per the germline V gene, CDR1 is SGHDT and CDR2 is YYEEEE. Combining a sample-barcoded 5' primer with a J-beta primer mix, a second PCR ran for roughly 7 to 12 cycles. TCRdb redid the calling of the 5' RACE reads with MiXCR, one entry per CDR3 protein. The sample includes 630,000 or so distinct CDR3 sequences, approximately 30% of them seen just once. This clonotype has ten or more counts. What it binds is unknown. This receptor was obtained from a woman aged 80 or over in good health. This rearrangement joins TRBV5-6 to TRBJ2-1; TRBD2 agrees at 8 bases. Sequenced input: blood. In nucleotides, the CDR3 is TGTGCCAGCAGCATCCGGGGCCTAGCGGGTACGAATGAGCAGTTCTTC. Its protein is CASSIRGLAGTNEQFF.